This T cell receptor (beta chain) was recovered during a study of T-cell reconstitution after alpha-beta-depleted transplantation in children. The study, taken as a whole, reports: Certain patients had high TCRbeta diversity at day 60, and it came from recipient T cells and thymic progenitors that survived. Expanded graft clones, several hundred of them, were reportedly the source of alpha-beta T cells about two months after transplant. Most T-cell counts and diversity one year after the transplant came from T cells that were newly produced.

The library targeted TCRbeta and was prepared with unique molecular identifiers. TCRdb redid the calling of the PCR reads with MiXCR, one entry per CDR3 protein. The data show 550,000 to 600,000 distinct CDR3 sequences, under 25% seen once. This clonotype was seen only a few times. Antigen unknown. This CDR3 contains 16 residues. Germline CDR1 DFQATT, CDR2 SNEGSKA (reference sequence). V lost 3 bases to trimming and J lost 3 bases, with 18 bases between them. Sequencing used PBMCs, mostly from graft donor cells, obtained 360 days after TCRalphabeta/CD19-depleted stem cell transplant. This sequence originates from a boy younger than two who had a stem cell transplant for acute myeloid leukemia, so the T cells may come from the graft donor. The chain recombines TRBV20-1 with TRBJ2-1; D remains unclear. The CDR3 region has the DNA TGCAGTGCTAGCCATAGGCTAGAAATTGTCTACAATGAGCAGTTCTTC. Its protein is CSASHRLEIVYNEQFF.